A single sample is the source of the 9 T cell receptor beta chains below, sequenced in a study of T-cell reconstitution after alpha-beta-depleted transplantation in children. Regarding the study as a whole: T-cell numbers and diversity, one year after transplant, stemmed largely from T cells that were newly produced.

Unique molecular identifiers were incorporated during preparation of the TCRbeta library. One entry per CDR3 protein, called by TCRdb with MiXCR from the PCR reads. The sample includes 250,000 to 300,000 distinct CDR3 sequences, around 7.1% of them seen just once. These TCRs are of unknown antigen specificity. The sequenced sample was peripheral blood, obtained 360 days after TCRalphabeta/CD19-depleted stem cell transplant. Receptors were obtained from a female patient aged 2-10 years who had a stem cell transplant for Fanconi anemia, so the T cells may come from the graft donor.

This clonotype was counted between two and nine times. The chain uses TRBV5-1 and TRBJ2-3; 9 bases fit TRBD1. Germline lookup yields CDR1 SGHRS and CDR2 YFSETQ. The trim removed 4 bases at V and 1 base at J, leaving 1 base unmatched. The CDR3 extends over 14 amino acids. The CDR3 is CASSGTGRTDTQYF. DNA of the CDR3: TGCGCCAGCAGCGGGACAGGGCGCACAGATACGCAGTATTTT.

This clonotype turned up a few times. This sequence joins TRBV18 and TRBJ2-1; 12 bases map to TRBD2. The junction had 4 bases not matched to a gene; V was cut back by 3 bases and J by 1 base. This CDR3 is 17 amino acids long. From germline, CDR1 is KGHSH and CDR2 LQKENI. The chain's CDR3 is CASSPPTSGGSYNEQFF. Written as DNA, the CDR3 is TGTGCCAGCTCACCTCCTACTAGCGGGGGGTCCTACAATGAGCAGTTCTTC.

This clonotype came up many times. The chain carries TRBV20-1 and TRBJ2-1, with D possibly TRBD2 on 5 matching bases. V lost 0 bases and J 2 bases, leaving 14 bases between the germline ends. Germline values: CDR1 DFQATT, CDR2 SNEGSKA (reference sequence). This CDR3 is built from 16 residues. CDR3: CSARDQRSLTYNEQFF. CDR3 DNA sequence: TGCAGTGCTAGAGACCAGCGGAGCCTAACCTACAATGAGCAGTTCTTC.

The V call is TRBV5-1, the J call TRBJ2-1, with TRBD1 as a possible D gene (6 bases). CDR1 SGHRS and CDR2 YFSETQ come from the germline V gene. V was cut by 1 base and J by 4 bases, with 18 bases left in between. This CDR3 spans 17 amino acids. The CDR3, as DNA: TGCGCCAGCAGCTTGAGCTGGGACAAGGAGATTTACAATGAGCAGTTCTTC. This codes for CASSLSWDKEIYNEQFF.

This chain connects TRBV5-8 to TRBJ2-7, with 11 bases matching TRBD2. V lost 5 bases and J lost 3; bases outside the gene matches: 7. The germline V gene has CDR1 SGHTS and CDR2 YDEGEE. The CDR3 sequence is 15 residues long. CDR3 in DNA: TGTGCCAGCAGAATACTAGCGGGGGATCTCTACGAGCAGTACTTC. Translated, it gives CASRILAGDLYEQYF.

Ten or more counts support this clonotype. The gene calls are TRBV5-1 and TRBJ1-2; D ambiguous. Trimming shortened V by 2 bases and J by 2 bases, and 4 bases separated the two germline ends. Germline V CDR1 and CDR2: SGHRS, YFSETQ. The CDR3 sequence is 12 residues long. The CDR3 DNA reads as TGCGCCAGCAGCTTTAGCAACTATGGCTACACCTTC. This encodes CASSFSNYGYTF.

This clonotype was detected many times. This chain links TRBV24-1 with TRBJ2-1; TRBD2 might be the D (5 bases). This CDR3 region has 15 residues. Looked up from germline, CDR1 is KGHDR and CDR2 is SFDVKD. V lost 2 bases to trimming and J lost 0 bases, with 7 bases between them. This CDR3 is CATSDSGSSYNEQFF. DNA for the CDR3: TGTGCCACCAGTGATTCGGGGAGCTCCTACAATGAGCAGTTCTTC.

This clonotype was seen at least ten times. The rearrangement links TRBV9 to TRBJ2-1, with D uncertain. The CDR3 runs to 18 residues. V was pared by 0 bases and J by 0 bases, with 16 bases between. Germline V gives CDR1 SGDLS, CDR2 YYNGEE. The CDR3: CASSVGGGIPFSYNEQFF. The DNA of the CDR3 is TGTGCCAGCAGCGTAGGGGGTGGCATACCTTTCTCCTACAATGAGCAGTTCTTC.

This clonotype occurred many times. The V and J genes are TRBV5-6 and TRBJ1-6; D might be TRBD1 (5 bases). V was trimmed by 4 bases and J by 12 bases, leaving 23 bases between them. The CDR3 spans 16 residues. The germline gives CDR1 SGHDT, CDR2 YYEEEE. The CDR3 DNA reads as TGTGCCAGCAGCCCTCTAACGCAGGCGGGGGTCATACCCCTCCACTTT. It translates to CASSPLTQAGVIPLHF.